This T cell receptor beta chain was sequenced for a study of cytomegalovirus exposure and HLA in healthy donors. Per germline, CDR1 SGHRS and CDR2 YFSETQ. The CDR3 extends over 15 amino acids. V was pared by 4 bases and J by 5 bases, with 10 bases of the junction left unmatched. Using immunoSEQ multiplex PCR, the repertoire was profiled, and TCRdb retains in-frame clones only, with some absent. The top ten hold 0.95% to 1.5% of the sample, which has some 130,000 clones, nearly 90% seen once. The sequence derives from a woman aged 18-30 years in good health and CMV-seronegative. The sample was PBMCs. The rearrangement uses TRBV5-1 and TRBJ2-3; 7 bases are shared with TRBD2. CDR3 nucleotides: TGCGCCAGCAGCACCCTGGCGGGGGTACAAGATACGCAGTATTTT. Translating it yields CASSTLAGVQDTQYF.